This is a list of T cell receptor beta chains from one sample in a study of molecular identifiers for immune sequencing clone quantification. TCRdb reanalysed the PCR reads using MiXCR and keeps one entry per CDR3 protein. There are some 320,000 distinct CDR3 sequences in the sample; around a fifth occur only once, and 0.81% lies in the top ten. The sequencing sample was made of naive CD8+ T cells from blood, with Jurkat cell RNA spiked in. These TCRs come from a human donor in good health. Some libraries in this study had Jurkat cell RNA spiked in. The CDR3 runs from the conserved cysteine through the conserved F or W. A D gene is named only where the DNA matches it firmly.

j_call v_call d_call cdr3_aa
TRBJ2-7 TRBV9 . CASSEQGRSYEQYF
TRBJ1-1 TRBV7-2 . CASSLAGALNTEAFF
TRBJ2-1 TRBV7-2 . CASSPDDGDEQFF
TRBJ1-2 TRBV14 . CASSPLSAGNYGYTF
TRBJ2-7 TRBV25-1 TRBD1 CASSATGQGPYEQYF
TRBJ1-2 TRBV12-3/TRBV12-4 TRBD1 CASSLIGGGANYGYTF
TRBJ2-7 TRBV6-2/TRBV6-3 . CASSYGPGESYEQYF
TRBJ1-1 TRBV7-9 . CASSFSRENTEAFF
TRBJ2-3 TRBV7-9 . CASSSTWGRQSQYF
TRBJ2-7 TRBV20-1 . CSARGYNYEQYF
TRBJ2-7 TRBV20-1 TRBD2 CSARASGRVYEQYF
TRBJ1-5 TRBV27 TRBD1 CASSLLSPGGSNQPQHF
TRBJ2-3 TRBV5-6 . CASSLPELGNPDTQYF
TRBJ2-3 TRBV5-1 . CASSLWDTDTQYF
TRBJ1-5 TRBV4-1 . CASSQVGESQPQHF
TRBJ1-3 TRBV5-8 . CASSPTGSSGNTIYF
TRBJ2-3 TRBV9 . CASSLRLDPDTQYF
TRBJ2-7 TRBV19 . CASSIIAGSYEQYF
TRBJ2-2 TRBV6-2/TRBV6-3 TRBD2 CASSHQEIAGYGVLTGELFF
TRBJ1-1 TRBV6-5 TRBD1 CASSKGRGLGTEAFF
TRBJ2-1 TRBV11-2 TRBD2 CASSLGLAVTVNEQFF
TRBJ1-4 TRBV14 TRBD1 CASSFGTGVEKLFF
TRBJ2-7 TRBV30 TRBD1 CAWSTGTGAYEQYF
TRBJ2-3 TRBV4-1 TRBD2 CASSQERSSGRTDTQYF
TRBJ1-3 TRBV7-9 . CASSSYQGYSGNTIYF
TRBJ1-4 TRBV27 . CASRTLSNEKLFF
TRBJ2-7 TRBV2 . CASSDWGMDEQYF
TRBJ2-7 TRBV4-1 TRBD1 CASSQLVQGIDEQYF
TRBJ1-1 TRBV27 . CASSWGAFGTAEAFF
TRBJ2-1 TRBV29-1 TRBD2 CSGLPGASGRKEQSF
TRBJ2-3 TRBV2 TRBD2 CATLAGGTDTQYF